This TCR beta chain comes out of a study of blood T cells in healthy people across ages (dated by TCRdb to the mid-2010s). About the investigation overall: Template switching captured roughly one uniquely barcoded TCR beta cDNA molecule per two T cells in model experiments. Using deep sequencing normalized with unique cDNA molecular identifiers, the study measured how TCR beta repertoire diversity changes with age. The donors were divided into four age groups: young (average about 15 years), middle-aged (around 41), aged (approximately 62) and long-lived (82). Using the same blood draw, the study looked at two additional independent replicas of 1 million unique cDNA reads for two donors, one aged 18 to 30 and the other aged 80 or older.

In the germline V gene (reference sequence), CDR1 corresponds to DFQATT and CDR2 to SNEGSKA. The CDR3 contains 16 residues, cysteine and phenylalanine counted. Of the read, only the CDR3 DNA is kept; its 48 bases are in frame from base 1. Trimming removed 2 bases from V and 7 bases from J; the gene matches leave 15 bases unexplained. Library creation used 5' RACE. Sequencing relied on an Illumina HiSeq 2500. The second PCR ran for about 6 to 11 cycles and used a J-beta primer mix along with a sample-barcoded 5' primer. Each TCR beta cDNA molecule received a unique molecular identifier from a template-switch 5' adaptor carrying 12 random nucleotides. At least 2.5 million CDR3-containing paired-end reads were obtained from each sample. First-strand cDNA was synthesized from all RNA with the Mint cDNA synthesis kit, primed by a TRBC-specific oligonucleotide. Following uracil-DNA glycosylase treatment, a first 18-cycle PCR with universal primers M1SS and BC2_uni_R was performed on all cDNA. The published analysis was carried out like this. Normalization of each sample was performed by random selection of 1 million high-quality reads, each carrying a distinct molecular identifier. Reads with shared molecular identifiers were discarded instead of being binned into consensus sequences. MiTCR, run with a Q25 quality threshold and the strictest error-elimination algorithm, handled CDR3 identification, clonotype clustering and error correction. A nonparametric unseen species model with Euler transformation was used to estimate lower-bound total TCR beta diversity. TCRdb passed the public sequencing reads through fastp at Q25 and MiXCR, retaining productive beta sequences. Each entry is one CDR3 protein sequence, shown with its most common DNA and genes. These V and J calls are TCRdb output, not the study's own analysis. Within this sample are 800,000 or so distinct CDR3 sequences, with 20% to 25% of them counted one time only. The top ten constitute more than 3% of the sample.

Worth noting for this clonotype: This receptor's antigen is unknown. Base quality data are lacking; no much larger clone is found one base away.

On the study overall, not on this receptor specifically: Estimates of total diversity based on one million sequenced T cells were considered lower bounds and underestimates. Compared with the aged group, more naive CD4+ T cells, fewer expanded clones and increased TCR diversity were shown by the long-lived group, suggesting age selection. Because the CMV infection status of the donors was unknown, age-related changes in expanded clonotypes may potentially have been confounded. Conclusive comparison of naive and antigen-experienced compartments was prevented by the profiling of bulk unsorted PBMCs. Observed TCR beta diversity correlated strongly with the percentage of naive T cells measured by flow cytometry. As age increased, observed TCR beta diversity per million T cells dropped in a roughly linear way, and a significant reduction was already evident by age 40.

The donors were roughly 40 Caucasian individuals from Russia, aged about 6 to 95 years, who were systemically healthy. Each donor gave around 9.9 milliliters of peripheral blood, collected into EDTA-treated Vacutainer tubes. PBMCs were isolated by Ficoll-Paque density-gradient centrifugation, with at least 7 million obtained per sample. Trizol reagent was used to extract total RNA from PBMCs, with at least 5 micrograms per sample. The percentages of naive CD45RAhigh/CD27high T cells were determined by flow cytometry on a PBMC aliquot from every donor. The sample was also linked to a second study, of T cells of mothers and their children. In that second paper, the authors write: The donors were nine systemically healthy Caucasian individuals, made up of three mothers and their six children. cDNA synthesis consumed the entire amount of extracted RNA, loaded at approximately 1.5 ug RNA in each 15 ul reaction. In the second PCR, the M1S primer added sample barcodes and 2-4 random nucleotides. Over 9.5 million TCR beta CDR3 reads were obtained for each mother, and about 3 million reads were obtained for each child. Thymic selection shapes the output of TCR recombination in a similar way in related and unrelated pairs, and inherited differences have a minor effect. Related mother-child pairs always showed normalized repertoire overlap that was slightly higher than in unrelated mother-child pairs, though the difference was never significant. No persistent microchimeric T cell clones were found, with a detection sensitivity of roughly 92 clones per million clonotypes. Deep NGS was used in the study to compare the TCR beta repertoires of mothers and children and to look for features that separate related mother-child pairs from unrelated individuals. Mothers averaged about 40 +/- 4 years of age and children averaged approximately 11 +/- 4 years. After adapter ligation with NEBNext reagents, the libraries were sequenced on Illumina HiSeq 2000 with 100+100 nt paired-end reads. To prevent cross-contamination, the mother and child libraries were prepared a month apart and were sequenced in separate runs. Between roughly 450,000 and 2,200,000 distinct TCR beta clonotypes were identified per donor. Naive TCR beta clonotypes were estimated from low-frequency clonotypes matched to each donor's FACS-determined naive share, without sorting.

The sequenced material came from blood. This receptor chain uses TRBV20-1 and TRBJ2-5; TRBD2 lines up with 8 middle nucleotides. This TCR was recovered from a boy younger than 18 in good health. The nucleotide sequence is given as TGCAGTGCTAGACACCTCCTTCTCGCGGGGGGCGGGACCCAGTACTTC. It translates to CSARHLLLAGGGTQYF.